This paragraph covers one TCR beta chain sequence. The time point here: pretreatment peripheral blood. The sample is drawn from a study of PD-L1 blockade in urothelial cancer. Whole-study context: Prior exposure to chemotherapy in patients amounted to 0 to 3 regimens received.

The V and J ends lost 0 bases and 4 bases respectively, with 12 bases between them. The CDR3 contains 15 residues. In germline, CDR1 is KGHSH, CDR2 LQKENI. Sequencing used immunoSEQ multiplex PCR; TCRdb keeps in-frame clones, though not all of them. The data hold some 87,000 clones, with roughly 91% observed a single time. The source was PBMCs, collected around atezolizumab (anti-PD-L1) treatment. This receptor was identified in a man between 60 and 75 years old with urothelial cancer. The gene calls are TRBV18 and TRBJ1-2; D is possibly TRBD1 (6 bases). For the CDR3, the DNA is TGTGCCAGCTCACCACCGGCAGGGGATAGCTATGGCTACACCTTC. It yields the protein CASSPPAGDSYGYTF.